The subject of this entry is one TCR beta chain. The antigen is undetermined. Treatment denoted: oral pan-JAK inhibitor, 5-10 mg twice daily. After isolation, RNA underwent reverse transcription to generate cDNA as the sequencing template. The assay was immunoSEQ multiplex PCR, and TCRdb's table has in-frame clones only and misses some. Among about 200,000 clones, around 56% were seen once, and the ten largest hold 3% to 4%. The data stem from a study of CD8+ T cells in alopecia areata. For the study at large: Severity scores in treated patients reflected the percentage of scalp affected. General study results and limits: Researchers report lesional scalp, most notably alopecia totalis/universalis, outstripped normal scalp in clonality.

CDR1 and CDR2 from the germline V gene are MNHEY and SMNVEV (reference sequence). V was clipped by 6 bases and J by 0 bases; unmatched bases: 11. The length of the CDR3 is 17 residues. The TCR sequence derives from a human donor with alopecia areata. The chain links TRBV27 to TRBJ1-2, with 9 bases that match TRBD1. The input for sequencing was CD4+ T cells sorted from blood, taken at week 4, from a patient treated with tofacitinib. CDR3 in amino acids: CASRRTGAITSNYGYTF. The DNA of the CDR3 is TGTGCCAGCAGACGGACAGGGGCGATAACCTCTAACTATGGCTACACCTTC.